Listed below are T cell receptor beta chains from one sample, sequenced in a study of T cells in localized non-small cell lung cancer. The repertoire was sequenced with immunoSEQ multiplex PCR; TCRdb's copy has only in-frame clones and lacks some. The sample shows some 19,000 clones, under 95% of them seen only once. The specimen comprised peripheral blood, sampled before any cancer treatment. These receptor sequences come from a male donor aged 60 or over with stage I squamous cell lung carcinoma. CDR3s include the opening cysteine and the closing phenylalanine or tryptophan. A D gene is named only where the DNA matches it firmly. Clone sizes are given selectively: once, few, many, or a class where the clone is expanded.

TGTGCCAGCAGTTGGACGGCTTCGAACACCGGGGAGCTGTTTTTT CASSWTASNTGELFF once TRBJ2-2 TRBV6-6 -
TGTGCCTGGAGTACAGGGTCGGGAAACACCATATATTTT CAWSTGSGNTIYF - TRBJ1-3 TRBV30 -
TGTGCCAGCAGCGTTCTTGATGGGGGAAACACCATATATTTT CASSVLDGGNTIYF - TRBJ1-3 TRBV9 -
TGTGCCAGCGGGGGGAGTAGCGGGAGGGCCGGGTCCTACGAGCAGTACTTC CASGGSSGRAGSYEQYF - TRBJ2-7 TRBV28 TRBD2
TGCAGTGCTACCGATTCCTATGGCTACACCTTC CSATDSYGYTF - TRBJ1-2 TRBV20-1 -
TGTGCCAGCAGCTGGGGCTCGGGGCTCTCTGGAAACACCATATATTTT CASSWGSGLSGNTIYF - TRBJ1-3 TRBV7-2 -
TGTGCCAGCAGCTTAGGCTTTGGGACGGCCTCCTACGAGCAGTACTTC CASSLGFGTASYEQYF - TRBJ2-7 TRBV7-2 -
TGTGCCAGCAGCTTAGGGACAGGGGGCTACGAGCAGTACTTC CASSLGTGGYEQYF - TRBJ2-7 TRBV11-2 TRBD1
TGTGCCTGGAGTGTAGGGGGCGCAACAGATACGCAGTATTTT CAWSVGGATDTQYF - TRBJ2-3 TRBV30 TRBD1
TGTGCCTGGAGTGCTCCAGATACGCAGTATTTT CAWSAPDTQYF - TRBJ2-3 TRBV30 -
TGTGCCAGCTCACTTGGGACAGGGGTGGCAGATACGCAGTATTTT CASSLGTGVADTQYF - TRBJ2-3 TRBV18 TRBD1
TGTGCCAGCAGCTTAGCGCTCCTGACGGGTGTTCGCGATGAGCAGTTCTTC CASSLALLTGVRDEQFF - TRBJ2-1 TRBV7-9 -
TGCGCCAGCAGCCAAGCTAGCGGGAGTTACGAGCAGTACTTC CASSQASGSYEQYF few TRBJ2-7 TRBV4-3 TRBD2
TGCAGCGTTCGGCGACAGGAGGACAATGAGCAGTTCTTC CSVRRQEDNEQFF - TRBJ2-1 TRBV29-1 -
TGTGCCAGCAGCTTCACCGTTCTTGGGACAGGGAATCAGCCCCAGCATTTT CASSFTVLGTGNQPQHF - TRBJ1-5 TRBV7-9 TRBD1
TGCGCCAGCACCCTCGACCGGCAGGCTGGAAACACCATATATTTT CASTLDRQAGNTIYF - TRBJ1-3 TRBV4-3 -
TGCGCCAGCAGCCACAGGGAACTAGCCAAAAACATTCAGTACTTC CASSHRELAKNIQYF - TRBJ2-4 TRBV23-1 -
TGTGCCAGCACCCAGTCTGTGGACTCCTACAATGAGCAGTTCTTC CASTQSVDSYNEQFF once TRBJ2-1 TRBV7-2 -
TGCGCCAGCAGCGGGACAGGGGCAACTAATGAAAAACTGTTTTTT CASSGTGATNEKLFF once TRBJ1-4 TRBV5-1 TRBD1
TGTGCCAGCAGCGTAGGATATGAGCAGTTCTTC CASSVGYEQFF - TRBJ2-1 TRBV9 -